The entry that follows covers one TCR beta chain sequence. Its antigen remains unknown. TCRdb re-called the reads with MiXCR, one entry per CDR3 protein. The sample consists of some 440,000 distinct CDR3 sequences, 30% to 40% of them appearing once. The germline V gene has CDR1 MNHEY and CDR2 SMNVEV (reference sequence). Germline trimming cut 0 bases from V and 7 bases from J; bases unmatched to any gene: 6. This CDR3 is built from 15 residues. The sample is drawn from a study of T cell repertoires in cytomegalovirus infection. Whole-study findings and limits: Carriers of CMV and the relevant HLA type were discriminated by public TCR beta frequency. Ex vivo responses were dominated by HLA-C-restricted CMV-specific TCR beta clonotypes.

The TCR comes from a human donor in good health (CMV status not recorded). Some clones in this sample may be carry-over from other donors' samples. The specimen was PBMCs. The gene calls are TRBV27 and TRBJ2-1; TRBD1 agrees at 7 bases. The CDR3 DNA is TGTGCCAGCAGTTTATCGTTTGGCAGGGGGAATGAGCAGTTCTTC. It specifies CASSLSFGRGNEQFF.